The 2 T cell receptor beta chains below all came from one sample that was sequenced in a study of cytomegalovirus exposure and HLA in healthy donors (dated by TCRdb to 2015 to 2018). The method behind the library was the immunoSEQ multiplex PCR assay. For the multiplex PCR, a mixture combining 60 forward primers for TCR Vbeta segments and 13 reverse primers for TCR Jbeta segments was used. The source is immuneACCESS, and TCRdb retained only in-frame sequences with V and J called. Part of the clones is not carried over; for the studies checked, unresolved V genes explain less than half of this, and the remainder is unexplained. The sample table shows around 150,000 clones, and over 75% are seen once. The ten largest clones add up to about 2.5% of the sample. The sample taken for sequencing was PBMCs. The source of these receptors is a man in his forties or fifties in good health and CMV-seronegative.

This chain connects TRBV6-4 to TRBJ2-7; perhaps TRBD1 as D (5 bases). This CDR3 comprises 16 residues. CDR1 is MRHNA and CDR2 is SNTAGT in the germline V gene. V was clipped by 7 bases and J by 0 bases, with 19 bases between them. CDR3 nucleotide sequence: TGTGCCAGCACCGACCTCACCAGGGTCTACTCCTACGAGCAGTACTTC. Translation gives CASTDLTRVYSYEQYF.

The chain uses TRBV30 and TRBJ2-5; 9 bases fit TRBD1. The CDR3 spans 15 residues. The junction had 11 bases not matched to a gene; V was cut back by 5 bases and J by 4 bases. Germline CDR1 is GTSNPN and CDR2 is SVGIG (reference sequence). The chain's CDR3 is CAWGGGDRALETQYF. In DNA form, the CDR3 reads TGTGCCTGGGGGGGCGGGGACAGGGCTTTAGAGACCCAGTACTTC.